One and the same sample provided the 25 T cell receptor beta chains below, sequenced in a study of CD8+ T cells in alopecia areata. RNA extraction and reverse transcription yielded cDNA as sequencing template. The method was immunoSEQ multiplex PCR; TCRdb's version includes in-frame clones alone and lacks a portion of them. The data show about 100,000 clones, with about 60% seen just once and around 15% held by the top ten. Treatment here: oral pan-JAK inhibitor, 5-10 mg twice daily. The sample in question was CD8+ T cells sorted from blood, obtained at roughly week 58, from a patient treated with tofacitinib. All receptors come from a human donor with alopecia areata.

This clone was picked up one time. The V gene is TRBV9, the J gene TRBJ2-3, with 9 nucleotides matching TRBD1. Trimming took 4 bases from V and 4 from J; bases not matched to a gene: 10. This CDR3 region has 16 residues. The germline V gene has CDR1 SGDLS and CDR2 YYNGEE. CDR3 region: CASSSRDRALPDTQYF. In DNA form, the CDR3 reads TGTGCCAGCAGCTCTCGGGACAGGGCACTGCCAGATACGCAGTATTTT. Supplemented by reference TRBV9 and TRBJ2-3, the full variable domain reads DSGVTQTPKHLITATGQRVTLRCSPRSGDLSVYWYQQSLDQGLQFLIQYYNGEERAKGNILERFSAQQFPDLHSELNLSSLELGDSALYFCASSSRDRALPDTQYFGPGTRLTVL.

The genes are TRBV6-5 and TRBJ1-5, with 8 bases matching TRBD1. The CDR3 has 13 residues. After removal of 7 bases from V and 7 bases from J, the junction contained 6 bases not matched to a gene. In germline, CDR1 is MNHEY, CDR2 SVGAGI. For the CDR3, the DNA is TGTGCCAGCAAAGGACAGGGAGGGCAGCCCCAGCATTTT. This codes for CASKGQGGQPQHF.

This clone has a handful of counts. The V and J genes are TRBV7-9 and TRBJ2-1; unclear D gene. The CDR3 loop spans 13 amino acids. Germline CDR1 reads SEHNR; CDR2 reads FQNEAQ (reference sequence). Trimming removed 1 base from V and 4 bases from J, with 5 bases in between. The CDR3 coding sequence is TGTGCCAGCAGCTTAGACGGATACAATGAGCAGTTCTTC. Protein: CASSLDGYNEQFF.

In its sample, this clone was seen a few times. The chain recombines TRBV29-1 with TRBJ2-7, with TRBD1 identical over 11 bases. This CDR3 spans 16 amino acids. Per germline, CDR1 SQVTM and CDR2 ANQGSEA. Trimming at V came to 3 bases and at J to 0 bases, leaving 7 bases not matched to a gene. CDR3 coding DNA: TGCAGCGTTGATGGCTTCGGGACAGGGGGCTCCTACGAGCAGTACTTC. Its protein is CSVDGFGTGGSYEQYF.

The chain joins TRBV13 to TRBJ2-7, with 7 positions matching TRBD1. The germline gives CDR1 PRHDT, CDR2 FYEKMQ (reference sequence). CDR3 size: 15 residues. Losses at the gene ends were 0 bases for V and 4 bases for J; bases not matched to a gene: 6. The CDR3 DNA reads TGTGCCAGCAGCTTAGGCGGGACAGCCTTTTACGAGCAGTACTTC. Residues: CASSLGGTAFYEQYF. The full variable domain, completed using reference TRBV13 and TRBJ2-7, is AAGVIQSPRHLIKEKRETATLKCYPIPRHDTVYWYQQGPGQDPQFLISFYEKMQSDKGSIPDRFSAQQFSDYHSELNMSSLELGDSALYFCASSLGGTAFYEQYFGPGTRLTVT.

This chain joins TRBV30 and TRBJ1-2, with D perhaps TRBD1 (6 bases). V lost 4 bases and J lost 4, with 13 bases in between. The V gene's germline CDR1 is GTSNPN and CDR2 SVGIG (reference sequence). The CDR3 extends over 13 amino acids. The CDR3 DNA follows: TGTGCCTGGACATCTCTGGACAGCTATGGCTACACCTTC. This gives the protein CAWTSLDSYGYTF.

The genes are TRBV7-9 and TRBJ2-3, with D unclear. CDR3 length: 13 residues. Per germline, CDR1 SEHNR and CDR2 FQNEAQ (reference sequence). The V end was cut by 3 bases, the J end by 6 bases, with 10 bases between. CDR3 residues: CASSFIPPDTQYF. The CDR3 coding sequence is TGTGCCAGCAGCTTTATTCCCCCCGATACGCAGTATTTT.

In this sample, this clone turned up a few times. This chain links TRBV4-2 with TRBJ2-7, with 8 nucleotides matching TRBD2. The germline V gene has CDR1 LGHNA and CDR2 YNFKEQ. V dropped 0 bases and J dropped 3; count of bases not matched to a gene: 7. This CDR3 has 16 amino acids. The CDR3 DNA sequence: TGTGCCAGCAGCCAAGATACGGGGGGGGGCCTCTACGAGCAGTACTTC. This translates into CASSQDTGGGLYEQYF.

V gene TRBV6-5 combines with J gene TRBJ1-5, with TRBD1 matching over 7 bases. The CDR3 contains 14 residues. In germline, CDR1 is MNHEY, CDR2 SVGAGI. Trimming removed 6 bases from V and 3 bases from J; junction bases left unmatched: 5. The CDR3 region has the DNA TGTGCCAGCAGCCCCGGACAGGACAATCAGCCCCAGCATTTT. Amino acids: CASSPGQDNQPQHF.

The CDR3 nucleotides are TGTGCCAGCAGCTTAGCTGAGCCTGAAGCTTTCTTT. This encodes CASSLAEPEAFF. The rearrangement joins TRBV7-9 to TRBJ1-1; the D is unclear. This CDR3 comprises 12 residues. The germline V gene encodes CDR1 SEHNR and CDR2 FQNEAQ (reference sequence). Trimming stripped 0 bases from V and 6 bases from J, with 5 bases between.

V gene TRBV7-9 combines with J gene TRBJ2-3; the match to TRBD2 covers 13 bases. Per the germline V gene, CDR1 is SEHNR and CDR2 is FQNEAQ (reference sequence). The ends lost 5 bases at V and 4 bases at J; junction bases unmatched: 12. The CDR3 has 18 amino acids. The CDR3 sequence: CASSLPSGTSGEADTQYF. The DNA of the CDR3 is TGTGCCAGCAGCCTGCCCTCCGGGACTAGCGGGGAAGCAGATACGCAGTATTTT.

The gene calls are TRBV7-9 and TRBJ2-7; D is tentatively TRBD1 or TRBD2 (5 bases each). Germline lookup yields CDR1 SEHNR and CDR2 FQNEAQ (reference sequence). The V and J ends lost 5 bases and 0 bases respectively, with 20 bases between them. CDR3 length: 17 amino acids. CDR3 residues: CASSPKVGAAPSYEQYF. Here the CDR3 DNA reads TGTGCCAGCAGCCCTAAGGTCGGGGCAGCCCCCTCCTACGAGCAGTACTTC.

This clone appeared a few times. The CDR3 here is CASGSSHKTINTEAFF. The CDR3 DNA is TGTGCTAGTGGTTCCTCCCACAAGACAATAAACACTGAAGCTTTCTTT. V gene TRBV12-5 combines with J gene TRBJ1-1; no definite D call. V was trimmed by 4 bases and J by 2 bases, leaving 17 bases between them. CDR3 size: 16 residues. The germline gives CDR1 LGHNT, CDR2 FRNRAP. The whole variable domain, filled in from reference TRBV12-5 and TRBJ1-1, reads DARVTQTPRHKVTEMGQEVTMRCQPILGHNTVFWYRQTMMQGLELLAYFRNRAPLDDSGMPKDRFSAEMPDATLATLKIQPSEPRDSAVYFCASGSSHKTINTEAFFGQGTRLTVV.

The gene calls are TRBV5-6 and TRBJ1-5, with 8 bases aligning to TRBD1. J was trimmed by 3 bases and V by 7 bases; bases with no gene match: 6. The CDR3 sequence is 14 residues long. Germline CDR1 SGHDT, CDR2 YYEEEE. The DNA of the CDR3 is TGTGCCAGCGAGGACAGGGCGGACAATCAGCCCCAGCATTTT. Its protein is CASEDRADNQPQHF.

V usage is TRBV9 and J usage is TRBJ2-7; D unclear. Trimming shortened V by 0 bases and J by 1 base, and 8 bases separated the two germline ends. CDR1 and CDR2 from the germline V gene are SGDLS and YYNGEE. The CDR3 sequence is 14 residues long. The CDR3 reads CASSVGVDSYEQYF. The CDR3 DNA reads TGTGCCAGCAGCGTAGGAGTGGATTCCTACGAGCAGTACTTC.

This clone was counted between two and nine times. The chain uses TRBV7-9 and TRBJ1-1, with TRBD1 matching over 9 bases. Germline CDR1 SEHNR, CDR2 FQNEAQ (reference sequence). With V trimmed by 5 bases and J by 3 bases, 1 base remained unmatched. This CDR3 has 13 residues. The CDR3 reads CASSRTGDTEAFF. Here the CDR3 DNA reads TGTGCCAGCAGCAGGACAGGGGACACTGAAGCTTTCTTT.

The table lists this clone with a count of one. This sequence joins TRBV6-6 and TRBJ2-2, with D maybe TRBD1 (6 bases). V was cut by 6 bases and J by 6 bases, with 20 bases left in between. This CDR3 has 16 amino acids. The germline V gene encodes CDR1 MNHNY and CDR2 SVGAGI (reference sequence). CDR3 DNA sequence: TGTGCCAGCAGAGCCCCAGACAGGACCAAGGCCGGGGAGCTGTTTTTT. Translation: CASRAPDRTKAGELFF.

This clone was counted only a few times. The CDR3 DNA reads as TGCAGCGTTGAAGAAGGGAGCCCTAGGAACTATGGCTACACCTTC. It yields the protein CSVEEGSPRNYGYTF. The chain recombines TRBV29-1 with TRBJ1-2, with D unresolved. Germline CDR1 and CDR2: SQVTM and ANQGSEA. Between the trimmed V and J ends, which lost 0 bases and 2 bases, there was a span of 13 bases. The length of the CDR3 is 15 residues. Full variable domain (missing parts from reference TRBV29-1 and TRBJ1-2): SAVISQKPSRDICQRGTSLTIQCQVDSQVTMMFWYRQQPGQSLTLIATANQGSEATYESGFVIDKFPISRPNLTFSTLTVSNMSPEDSSIYLCSVEEGSPRNYGYTFGSGTRLTVV.

This chain connects TRBV9 to TRBJ1-2, with a tentative D call TRBD1 (5 bases). The CDR3 has 13 residues. With 0 bases removed from V and 14 bases from J, the gap between germline ends came to 17 bases. Germline CDR1 and CDR2: SGDLS and YYNGEE. The CDR3 loop is CASSVVGARGWTF. DNA of the CDR3: TGTGCCAGCAGCGTAGTAGGAGCAAGGGGTTGGACCTTC. Filled out from reference TRBV9 and TRBJ1-2, the complete variable domain reads DSGVTQTPKHLITATGQRVTLRCSPRSGDLSVYWYQQSLDQGLQFLIQYYNGEERAKGNILERFSAQQFPDLHSELNLSSLELGDSALYFCASSVVGARGWTFGSGTRLTVV.

This clone was seen only once. This chain uses TRBV25-1 with TRBJ2-3; TRBD2 matches 10 bases. The trim removed 6 bases at V and 1 base at J, leaving 1 base unmatched. The CDR3 is 14 residues long. Germline CDR1 MGHDK, CDR2 SYGVNS. The CDR3 region is CASSGLAGTDTQYF. CDR3 nucleotide sequence: TGTGCCAGCAGCGGACTAGCGGGCACAGATACGCAGTATTTT. Using reference TRBV25-1 and TRBJ2-3 for the parts outside the CDR3, the full variable domain is EADIYQTPRYLVIGTGKKITLECSQTMGHDKMYWYQQDPGMELHLIHYSYGVNSTEKGDLSSESTVSRIRTEHFPLTLESARPSHTSQYLCASSGLAGTDTQYFGPGTRLTVL.

V is TRBV5-1 and J is TRBJ1-1, with unresolved D. V lost 6 bases, J lost 0 bases, and 12 bases lay in between. The germline CDR1 and CDR2 sequences are SGHRS and YFSETQ. The CDR3 sequence is 14 residues long. In DNA, the CDR3 is TGCGCCAGCAACTCGTTGGTCATGAACACTGAAGCTTTCTTT. This encodes CASNSLVMNTEAFF.

This chain joins TRBV7-9 and TRBJ2-1; D unresolved. V lost 1 base, J lost 3 bases, and 10 bases lay in between. Germline V CDR1 and CDR2: SEHNR, FQNEAQ (reference sequence). The CDR3 totals 15 residues. The CDR3 DNA sequence: TGTGCCAGCAGCTTAGAAGGTGGGATCTACAATGAGCAGTTCTTC. This encodes CASSLEGGIYNEQFF.

The chain is built from TRBV12-5 and TRBJ1-5; a possible D gene is TRBD1 (6 bases). V was pared by 2 bases and J by 0 bases, with 23 bases between. Germline CDR1 is LGHNT and CDR2 is FRNRAP. The length of the CDR3 is 20 residues. As DNA, the CDR3 is TGTGCTAGTGGTTTGAAAGACGGGACACACGGATTGGATAGCAATCAGCCCCAGCATTTT. Translation: CASGLKDGTHGLDSNQPQHF.

Turning to this clone: The conserved final phenylalanine or tryptophan is absent from the CDR3, which likely points to a read error. The chain links TRBV29-1 to TRBJ1-2; 8 nucleotides match TRBD1. This CDR3 has 12 amino acids. Germline assignment: CDR1 SQVTM and CDR2 ANQGSEA. Losses at the gene ends were 7 bases for V and 7 bases for J; bases not matched to a gene: 8. This CDR3 reads CSDRTGLAGYTL. Here the CDR3 DNA reads TGCAGCGACAGGACAGGGCTTGCTGGCTACACCCTC.

V gene TRBV29-1 combines with J gene TRBJ2-7; TRBD1 agrees at 7 bases. Germline V gene lookup returns CDR1 SQVTM and CDR2 ANQGSEA. This CDR3 has 13 amino acids. Trimming cost V 3 bases and J 0 bases; bases outside gene matches: 2. This chain's CDR3 is CSVDGTDSYEQYF. The DNA of the CDR3 is TGCAGCGTTGATGGGACAGACTCCTACGAGCAGTACTTC.